This TCR beta chain was obtained from a study of blood T cell repertoires in COVID-19. Overall study context: The United States, Italy and Spain supplied acute and convalescent COVID-19 samples. PBMCs, B-cell-depleted T cells, or T cells provided the cDNA or gDNA that made up the material.

The CDR3 runs 13 residues. The V end lost 6 bases, the J end lost 8 bases, and 16 bases lay between the germline ends. Per germline, CDR1 MDHEN and CDR2 SYDVKM. In the original analysis: Amplifying reference gene primers gave estimates of nucleated cell counts. Method: immunoSEQ multiplex PCR; TCRdb's copy keeps in-frame clones and lacks some. That table gives V, J and clone size, and the DNA gave D and trimming. This sample has more than 65,000 clones, with about three quarters found just once. Sequencing was carried out using peripheral blood. The TCR was taken from a woman aged 70-85 years with acute or convalescent COVID-19. The rearrangement uses TRBV28 and TRBJ1-1; TRBD1 is a possible D gene (5 bases). CDR3 nucleotides: TGTGCCAGCAGCTCCACCTCACCAGGGGAAGCTTTCTTT. This gives the protein CASSSTSPGEAFF. The complete variable domain, with remaining parts taken from reference TRBV28 and TRBJ1-1, reads DVKVTQSSRYLVKRTGEKVFLECVQDMDHENMFWYRQDPGLGLRLIYFSYDVKMKEKGDIPEGYSVSREKKERFSLILESASTNQTSMYLCASSSTSPGEAFFGQGTRLTVV.